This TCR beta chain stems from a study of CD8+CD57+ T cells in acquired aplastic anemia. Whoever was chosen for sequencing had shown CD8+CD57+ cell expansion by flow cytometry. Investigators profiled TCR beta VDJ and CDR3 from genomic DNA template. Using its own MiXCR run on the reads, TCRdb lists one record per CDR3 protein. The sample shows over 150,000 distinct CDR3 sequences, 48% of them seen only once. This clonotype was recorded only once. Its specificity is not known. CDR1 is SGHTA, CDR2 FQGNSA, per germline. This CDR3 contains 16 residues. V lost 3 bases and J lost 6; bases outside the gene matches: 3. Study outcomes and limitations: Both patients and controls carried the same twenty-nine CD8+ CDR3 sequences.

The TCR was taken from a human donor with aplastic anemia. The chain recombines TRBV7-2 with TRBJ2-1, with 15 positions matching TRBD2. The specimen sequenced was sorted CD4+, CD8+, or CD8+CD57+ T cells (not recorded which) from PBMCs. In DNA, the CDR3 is TGTGCCAGCAGCTTCGGGACTAGCGGGAGGTCCAATGAGCAGTTCTTC. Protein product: CASSFGTSGRSNEQFF.